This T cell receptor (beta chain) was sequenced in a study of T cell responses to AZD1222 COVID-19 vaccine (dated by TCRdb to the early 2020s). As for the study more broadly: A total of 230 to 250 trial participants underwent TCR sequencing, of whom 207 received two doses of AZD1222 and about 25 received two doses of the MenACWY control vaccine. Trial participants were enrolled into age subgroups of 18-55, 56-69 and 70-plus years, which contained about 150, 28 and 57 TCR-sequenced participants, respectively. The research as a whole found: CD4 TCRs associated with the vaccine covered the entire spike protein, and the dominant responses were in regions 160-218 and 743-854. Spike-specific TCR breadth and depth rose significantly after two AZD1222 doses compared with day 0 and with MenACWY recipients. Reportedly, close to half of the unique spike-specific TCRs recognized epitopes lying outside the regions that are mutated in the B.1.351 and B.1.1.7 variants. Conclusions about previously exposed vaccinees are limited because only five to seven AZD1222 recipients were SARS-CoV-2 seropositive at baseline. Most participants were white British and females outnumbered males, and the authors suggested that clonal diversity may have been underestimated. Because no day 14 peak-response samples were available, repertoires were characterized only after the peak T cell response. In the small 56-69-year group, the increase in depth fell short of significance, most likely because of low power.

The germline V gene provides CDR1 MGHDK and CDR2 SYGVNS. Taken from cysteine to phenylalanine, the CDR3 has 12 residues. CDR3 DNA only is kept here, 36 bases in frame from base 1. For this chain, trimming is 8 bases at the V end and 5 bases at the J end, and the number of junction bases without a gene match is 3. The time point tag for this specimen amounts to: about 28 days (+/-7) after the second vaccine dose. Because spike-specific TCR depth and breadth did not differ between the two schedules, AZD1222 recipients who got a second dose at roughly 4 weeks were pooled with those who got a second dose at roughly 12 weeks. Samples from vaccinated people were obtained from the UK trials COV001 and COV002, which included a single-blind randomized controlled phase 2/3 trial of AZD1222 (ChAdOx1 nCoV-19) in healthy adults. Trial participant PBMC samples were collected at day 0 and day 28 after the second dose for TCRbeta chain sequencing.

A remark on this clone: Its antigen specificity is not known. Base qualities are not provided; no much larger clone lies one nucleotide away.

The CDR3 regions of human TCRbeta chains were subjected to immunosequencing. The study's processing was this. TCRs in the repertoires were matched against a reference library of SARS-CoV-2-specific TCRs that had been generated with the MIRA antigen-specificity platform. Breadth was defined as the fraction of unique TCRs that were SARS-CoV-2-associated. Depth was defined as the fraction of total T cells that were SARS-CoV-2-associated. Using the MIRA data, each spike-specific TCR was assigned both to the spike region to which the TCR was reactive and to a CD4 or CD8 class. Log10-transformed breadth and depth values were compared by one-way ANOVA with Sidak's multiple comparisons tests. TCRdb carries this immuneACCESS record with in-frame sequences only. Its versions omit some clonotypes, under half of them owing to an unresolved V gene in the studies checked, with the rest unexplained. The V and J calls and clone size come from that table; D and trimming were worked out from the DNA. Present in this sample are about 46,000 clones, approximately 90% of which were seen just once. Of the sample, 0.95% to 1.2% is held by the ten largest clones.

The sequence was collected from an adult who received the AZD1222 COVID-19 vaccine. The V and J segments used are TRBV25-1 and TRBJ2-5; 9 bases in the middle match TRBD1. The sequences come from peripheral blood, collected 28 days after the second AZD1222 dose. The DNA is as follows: TGTGCCAGCGGGACAGGGATGGAGACCCAGTACTTC. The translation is CASGTGMETQYF.